The entry below gives a single TCR beta chain sequence along with its context. This clone is deemed medium-sized (0.01 to 0.1%). Its antigen has not been determined. No per-base quality is available; no much larger clone lies one base away. The data originate from a study of cytomegalovirus exposure and HLA in healthy donors (dated by TCRdb to 2015 to 2018). With respect to the entire study: A later analysis indicated that the 120 validation repertoires were generated on the platform also employed for the 700 or so repertoires of the first cohort. The study aimed to test whether signatures of past pathogen exposure could be identified by cataloging public T cell receptors. A separate validation cohort of roughly 130 different subjects was used in addition to the roughly 720-subject first cohort. The study combined high-throughput TCR immunosequencing, statistical association of individual TCRs with disease status, and machine learning to predict cytomegalovirus infection status.

The library was made by the immunoSEQ multiplex PCR assay. The paper's data handling went like this. A statistical classification framework was built for diagnosing cytomegalovirus status from the catalog of TCR beta chain sequences. TCRdb provides this immuneACCESS table in a form limited to in-frame rearrangements. Some clones are lacking; in checked studies, under half of them reflect an unresolved V gene, and why the rest are absent is not known. V and J calls and clone size are copied from that table; D and trimming were computed from the DNA. A total of 100,000 to 120,000 clones appear in this sample, over 75% of them only once. Over 1.1% of the sample is in the top ten clones. Donors formed part of the validation cohort, which comprised 120 subjects and was distinct from the first cohort of under 750 subjects. The paper as a whole reports these results and caveats: Cytomegalovirus status was reported to be diagnosed by the classifier with high specificity and sensitivity in both the original and validation cohorts. Of the cluster scores, 94% were above 0 in a later analysis, which found that TCRs clustered in the first cohort also tended to co-occur in the 90 to 150 validation repertoires. A few of the identified cytomegalovirus-associated TCR beta chains were confirmed in vitro to be specific for cytomegalovirus antigens. A later analysis had no HLA typing for the validation cohort, so co-occurrence there was scored across all 110 or so repertoires. The study listed 164 TCR beta chains as associated with cytomegalovirus. According to the authors, the approach could potentially be generalized to other disease states and immunological phenotypes. Across donors, most TCR sequences were observed very rarely, whereas some public TCRs were present in many individuals.

Trimmed from V: 2 bases; trimmed from J: 4 bases; junction bases lacking a gene match: 6. For CDR1 and CDR2, the germline V gene lists SNHLY and FYNNEI. There are 16 amino acids in the CDR3, from cysteine to phenylalanine inclusive. The entry retains the CDR3 DNA only, 48 bases that are in frame from base 1. The receptor was isolated from a woman aged 30 to 39 in good health and CMV-seropositive. Sequenced sample: PBMCs. The chain joins TRBV2 to TRBJ2-1, and 9 bases in between align with TRBD2. The CDR3 region: CASSEYAGGFYNEQFF. At the DNA level, the sequence is TGTGCCAGCAGTGAATATGCGGGAGGGTTTTACAATGAGCAGTTCTTC.